One T cell receptor (beta chain) is described in this entry. V was cut by 8 bases and J by 0 bases, with 14 bases left in between. CDR3 length equals 14 residues. CDR1 is LNHDA, CDR2 SQIVND, per germline (reference sequence). This specimen belongs to a study of blood T cell repertoires in COVID-19. In the study overall: Collection of acute and convalescent COVID-19 samples took place in the United States, Italy and Spain. The analysed material was cDNA or gDNA that came from T cells, B-cell-depleted T cells, or PBMCs.

Method: immunoSEQ multiplex PCR; TCRdb's copy keeps in-frame clones and lacks some. Here the sample spans approximately 280,000 clones, 70% to 90% being singletons. Sequencing was carried out using peripheral blood. The source is a woman aged 55-70 years with acute or convalescent COVID-19. This chain links TRBV19 with TRBJ2-7; weak D call: TRBD2 (6 bases). Here the CDR3 reads CASAGTVSSYEQYF. For the CDR3, the DNA is TGTGCCAGTGCCGGGACTGTAAGCTCCTACGAGCAGTACTTC.